This T cell receptor beta chain was sequenced during a study of cytomegalovirus exposure and HLA in healthy donors. General study results and limits: The HLA-A and HLA-B alleles of most subjects were reportedly predicted accurately from TCR beta sequences.

Notes on this clone: The antigen is unknown.

PCR was performed using 60 Vbeta and 13 Jbeta primers. TCRdb's copy holds only in-frame clones and misses some; the assay was immunoSEQ multiplex PCR. The sample includes under 200,000 clones, 82% seen only once; the top ten take approximately 1.5%. Material: PBMCs. The clonotype comes from a male donor in good health and CMV-seronegative.

The CDR3 DNA reads TGCGCCAGCAGCCGTCCAACAAGAGGACAGGGGTACGAGCAGTACTTC. Translated, it gives CASSRPTRGQGYEQYF. This sequence joins TRBV5-1 and TRBJ2-5, with 9 bases aligning to TRBD1. The J call may be faulty, since TRBJ2-7 better matches the DNA end. This CDR3 is built from 16 residues. CDR1 SGHRS and CDR2 YFSETQ come from the germline V gene.